The present TCR beta chain was sequenced within a study of shared clonotypes between healthy human individuals. In the authors' workflow: ImmunoSEQ output lacked quality scores and full-length reads, limiting matched filtering. Sequencing was performed with immunoSEQ multiplex PCR; in TCRdb, only in-frame clones are kept and a portion is missing. V, J and clone size reflect that table, while D and trimming were determined from the DNA. The table shows about 2 million clones, with about 95% occurring only once. This CDR3 is built from 16 residues. Germline CDR1 is SQVTM and CDR2 is ANQGSEA. Terminally differentiated effector memory CD45RA+ cells were left out of the naive CD8 fraction, which was CD45RO-negative and positively selected for CCR7. Donors included only healthy HIV-negative adults lacking recent acute infections or vaccinations.

V and J are TRBV29-1 and TRBJ2-3; 11 bases map to TRBD2. Specimen: naive CD8+ T cells sorted from blood. This receptor was identified in a man younger than 35 in good health. CDR3 coding DNA: TGCGACCGAGGGCCACTAGCGGGGGAGCTGACAGATACGCAGTATTTT. Its translation is CDRGPLAGELTDTQYF.